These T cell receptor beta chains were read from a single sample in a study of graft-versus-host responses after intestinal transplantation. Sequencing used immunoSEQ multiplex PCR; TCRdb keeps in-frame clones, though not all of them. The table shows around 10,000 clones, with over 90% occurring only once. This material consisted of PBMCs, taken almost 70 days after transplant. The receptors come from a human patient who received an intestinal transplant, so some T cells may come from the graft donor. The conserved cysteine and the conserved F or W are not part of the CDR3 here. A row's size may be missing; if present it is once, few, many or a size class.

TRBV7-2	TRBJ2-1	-	ASSLAGYEQF
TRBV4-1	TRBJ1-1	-	ASSQKTGWTEAF
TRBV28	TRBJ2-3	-	ASSLKGATDTQY
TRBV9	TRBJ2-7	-	ASSVEGEPSGEQY
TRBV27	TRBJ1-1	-	ASSQLFRDAGRLNTEAF
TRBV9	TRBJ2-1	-	ASSVGQGTYNEQF
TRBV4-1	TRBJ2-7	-	ASSQEPPLGLYEQY
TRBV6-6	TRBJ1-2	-	ASSRQNRVGDGYT
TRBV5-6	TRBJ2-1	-	ASYGLAEYNEQF
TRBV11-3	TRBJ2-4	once	ASSLAAGGNIQY
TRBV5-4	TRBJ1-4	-	ASSFIREEKLF
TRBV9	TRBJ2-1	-	ASSTSRDRARNNEQF
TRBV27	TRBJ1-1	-	ASSLGGGTEAF
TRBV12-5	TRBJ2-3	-	ASGLVHPGEAGRSTDTQY
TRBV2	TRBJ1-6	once	ASSDVGYSPLH
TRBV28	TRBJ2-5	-	ASSWSPQETQY
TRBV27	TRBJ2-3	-	ASSLSAGGGTDTQY
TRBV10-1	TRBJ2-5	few	ASSESGTGGKETQY
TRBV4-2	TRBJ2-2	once	ASSPEGGPNTGELF
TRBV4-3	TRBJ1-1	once	ASSQDEPGEGTEAF
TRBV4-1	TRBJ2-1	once	ASSQDKKYSGDSINFNEQF
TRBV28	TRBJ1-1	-	ASSVDRVRTEAF
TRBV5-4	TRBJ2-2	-	ASSLKGPWTGELF
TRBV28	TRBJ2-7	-	ASSPAYEQY
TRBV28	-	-	ASRPLRGASYEQY
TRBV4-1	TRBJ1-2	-	ASSPRDRGAYGYT
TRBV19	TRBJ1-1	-	ASTPGRNTEAF
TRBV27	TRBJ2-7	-	ASSWGRGQGEQY
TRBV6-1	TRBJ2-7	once	ASSEGVRAYEQY
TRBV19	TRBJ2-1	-	ASSYGGPTGRASPNEQF
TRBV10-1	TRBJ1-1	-	ASSEIGGATEAF
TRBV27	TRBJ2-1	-	ASRLGTSGQF
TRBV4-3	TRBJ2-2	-	ASSRGQGRAGELF
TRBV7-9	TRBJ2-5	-	ASSLAREETQY
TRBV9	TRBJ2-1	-	ASSPWTGANEQF
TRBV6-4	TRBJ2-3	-	ASSVRGGDTQY
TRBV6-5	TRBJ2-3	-	ASSFLAGGRSDTQY
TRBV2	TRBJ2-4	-	ASLNSGEETIPEDIQY
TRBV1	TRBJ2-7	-	TSSQERLAGGPFPNEQY
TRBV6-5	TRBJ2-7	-	ASSYSGTGVYEQY
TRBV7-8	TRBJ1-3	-	ASSPGGGGNTIY
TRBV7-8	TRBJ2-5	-	ASSWRLAGGHETQY
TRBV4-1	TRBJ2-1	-	ASSQVREEQF
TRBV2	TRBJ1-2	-	ASRLRHNYGYT
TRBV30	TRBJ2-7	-	AWSVWGQGYSYEQY
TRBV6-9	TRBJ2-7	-	ASSYSTGGSYEQY
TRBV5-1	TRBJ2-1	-	ASSSSTWNEQF
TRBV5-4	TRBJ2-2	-	ASSENTGELF
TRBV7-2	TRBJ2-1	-	ASSLAGVNEQF
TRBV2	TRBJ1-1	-	ASIRTGGIAEAF
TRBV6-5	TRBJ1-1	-	ASSYFGQVNTEAF
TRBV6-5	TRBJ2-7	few	ASSYDSSYEQY
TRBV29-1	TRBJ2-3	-	SVEVGDTQY
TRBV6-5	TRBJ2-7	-	ASSYRDSYEQY
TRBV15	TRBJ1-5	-	ATRKGSDNQPQH
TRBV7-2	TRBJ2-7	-	ASSLGYYYEQY
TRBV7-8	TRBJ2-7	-	ASSFIFGTSDYEQY
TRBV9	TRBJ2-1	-	ASSVVAGWF
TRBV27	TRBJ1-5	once	ASSLGQGAGIQPQH
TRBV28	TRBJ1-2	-	ASSLWGDYGYT